The present T cell receptor beta chain was sequenced within a study of blood T cells in healthy people across ages. The CDR3 length is 15 residues. J was trimmed by 0 bases and V by 6 bases; bases with no gene match: 7. Germline V gene data show CDR1 as LGHNA and CDR2 as YNFKEQ. Each individual donor underwent a draw of ten milliliters of peripheral blood. Total RNA amounts of at least 6 micrograms were extracted per sample. This clonotype was observed at least ten times. A sample-barcoded 5' primer and a J-beta primer mix were used in a second PCR of roughly 6 to 11 cycles. TCRdb used MiXCR to reprocess the 5' RACE reads, holding one entry per CDR3 protein. This sample has roughly 800,000 distinct CDR3 sequences; about a quarter occur once, and the top ten carry roughly 3.1%. The sample was also linked to a second study, of T cells of mothers and their children. From that study: Some 2.7 million TCR beta reads per child versus over 8.5 million per mother. The study found thymic selection shapes TCR recombination output similarly in related and unrelated pairs.

The sequence was obtained from a boy aged 5 to 17 in good health. The chain uses TRBV4-2 and TRBJ2-7, with 8 bases lining up with TRBD1. Sequencing was carried out using blood. CDR3 sequence reads: CASSPGQGLSYEQYF. The CDR3 coding sequence is TGTGCCAGCAGTCCAGGACAGGGTCTCTCCTACGAGCAGTACTTC.